One and the same sample provided the 25 T cell receptor beta chains below, sequenced in a study of cytomegalovirus exposure and HLA in healthy donors. The study ran its PCR with 60 Vbeta and 13 Jbeta primers. TCRdb's table, derived via immunoSEQ multiplex PCR, lists solely in-frame clones and lacks some. Of some 130,000 clones in the sample, 70% to 80% were seen once. The sample comprised PBMCs. The receptors stem from a female donor in good health and CMV-seronegative.

The sample holds one count of this clone. This chain connects TRBV20-1 to TRBJ1-2; D call uncertain. Between the trimmed V and J ends, which lost 7 bases and 5 bases, there was a span of 8 bases. The CDR3 spans 10 residues. Germline V lookup: CDR1 DFQATT, CDR2 SNEGSKA (reference sequence). For the CDR3, the DNA is TGCAGTGTCGGGTCTTATGGCTACACCTTC. It translates to CSVGSYGYTF.

This clone has a handful of counts. This chain joins TRBV5-1 and TRBJ2-2, with a possible D match to TRBD1 (6 bases). V gave up 4 bases and J gave up 1 base, with 11 bases separating them. Germline V gene data show CDR1 as SGHRS and CDR2 as YFSETQ. CDR3 length: 15 residues. The DNA of the CDR3 is TGCGCCAGCAGCCCCATGACAGGGAACACCGGGGAGCTGTTTTTT. This encodes CASSPMTGNTGELFF.

This chain connects TRBV4-3 to TRBJ2-5; 9 nucleotides agree with TRBD2. J was trimmed by 4 bases and V by 1 base; bases with no gene match: 7. Per germline, CDR1 LGHNA and CDR2 YSLEER. This CDR3 contains 16 residues. CDR3: CASSQGGGGAPETQYF. CDR3 bases: TGCGCCAGCAGCCAAGGGGGCGGGGGGGCCCCAGAGACCCAGTACTTC.

The gene calls are TRBV2 and TRBJ2-1, with TRBD2 matching 7 bases. The CDR3 runs 17 residues. J was trimmed by 3 bases and V by 4 bases; bases with no gene match: 12. Germline V gene lookup returns CDR1 SNHLY and CDR2 FYNNEI. The CDR3 DNA reads as TGTGCCAGCAGTGTCTATGCTTATGGCGGGGGCTACAATGAGCAGTTCTTC. It specifies CASSVYAYGGGYNEQFF.

V is TRBV14 and J is TRBJ1-1; D gene unclear. Germline CDR1 is SGHDN and CDR2 is FVKESK. With 3 bases removed from V and 5 bases from J, the gap between germline ends came to 7 bases. This CDR3 is built from 12 residues. CDR3 in amino acids: CASSHRLTEAFF. The CDR3 bases are TGTGCCAGCAGCCACCGACTTACTGAAGCTTTCTTT.

V gene TRBV29-1 combines with J gene TRBJ1-3, with D possibly matching TRBD1 (5 bases). Germline CDR1 is SQVTM and CDR2 is ANQGSEA. This CDR3 spans 14 amino acids. The V gene lost 7 bases and the J gene lost 4 bases, with 17 bases spanning the gap. This chain's CDR3 is CSAVVRVSGNTIYF. The DNA of the CDR3 is TGCAGCGCGGTAGTCAGGGTCTCCGGAAACACCATATATTTT.

The chain employs TRBV29-1 and TRBJ2-2, with TRBD2 as a possible D gene (7 bases). The germline V gene encodes CDR1 SQVTM and CDR2 ANQGSEA. This CDR3 is built from 16 residues. The V gene lost 7 bases and the J gene lost 0 bases, with 18 bases spanning the gap. This chain's CDR3 is CSAEGVRGANTGELFF. In nucleotides, the CDR3 is TGCAGCGCAGAGGGGGTTCGGGGGGCGAACACCGGGGAGCTGTTTTTT.

V gene TRBV10-2 combines with J gene TRBJ1-2; D possibly corresponds to TRBD1 (6 bases). The germline CDR1 and CDR2 sequences are WSHSY and SAAADI. This CDR3 has 15 residues. The V end lost 7 bases, the J end lost 8 bases, and 23 bases lay between the germline ends. CDR3 protein: CASTLIPGQSGGYTF. The CDR3 nucleotides are TGCGCCAGCACCCTCATCCCCGGACAGTCTGGCGGCTACACCTTC.

The rearrangement uses TRBV25-1 and TRBJ1-6, with D uncertain. The V end lost 3 bases, the J end lost 7 bases, and 13 bases lay between the germline ends. The CDR3 consists of 15 residues. CDR1 MGHDK and CDR2 SYGVNS come from the germline V gene. The chain's CDR3 is CASSDRGQPNSPLHF. The CDR3 DNA is TGTGCCAGCAGTGATCGAGGGCAGCCCAATTCACCCCTCCACTTT.

The rearrangement uses TRBV12-5 and TRBJ2-1, with no clear D. The length of the CDR3 is 16 residues. V dropped 0 bases and J dropped 1 base, with 10 bases sitting between them. CDR1 is LGHNT and CDR2 is FRNRAP in the germline V gene. The CDR3 region has the DNA TGTGCTAGTGGTTTGGTACTGTACAGATCCTACAATGAGCAGTTCTTC. Encoded protein: CASGLVLYRSYNEQFF.

This rearrangement joins TRBV6-1 to TRBJ2-7; D possibly corresponds to TRBD1 (6 bases). V lost 1 base to trimming and J lost 2 bases, with 9 bases between them. This CDR3 contains 14 residues. Germline V lookup: CDR1 MNHNS, CDR2 SASEGT. The chain's CDR3 is CASSEGAGAYEQYF. The CDR3 DNA sequence: TGTGCCAGCAGTGAAGGCGCAGGGGCCTACGAGCAGTACTTC.

V usage is TRBV6-1 and J usage is TRBJ2-1; D gene unclear. The CDR3 extends over 14 amino acids. V lost 1 base, J lost 5 bases, and 9 bases lay in between. In germline, CDR1 is MNHNS, CDR2 SASEGT. The CDR3 bases are TGTGCCAGCAGTGAAGGAGGCCAGAACAATGAGCAGTTCTTC. Translating it yields CASSEGGQNNEQFF.

To note about this clone: The same CDR3 arises from other DNA sequences in this sample as well. This chain connects TRBV5-1 to TRBJ2-7, with 7 nucleotides matching TRBD2. CDR1 is SGHRS and CDR2 is YFSETQ in the germline V gene. The V segment lost 4 bases and the J segment 0 bases; nucleotides outside the gene matches: 13. The CDR3 is 17 amino acids. The CDR3 is CASSPGPLAVSSYEQYF. In DNA, the CDR3 is TGCGCCAGCAGCCCGGGACCGCTAGCGGTTAGCTCCTACGAGCAGTACTTC. The whole variable domain, filled in from reference TRBV5-1 and TRBJ2-7, reads KAGVTQTPRYLIKTRGQQVTLSCSPISGHRSVSWYQQTPGQGLQFLFEYFSETQRNKGNFPGRFSGRQFSNSRSEMNVSTLELGDSALYLCASSPGPLAVSSYEQYFGPGTRLTVT.

The chain has TRBV28 and TRBJ1-5; no definite D call. The V gene lost 2 bases and the J gene lost 9 bases, with 8 bases spanning the gap. The CDR3 is 12 residues long. Germline lookup yields CDR1 MDHEN and CDR2 SYDVKM. The CDR3 here is CASSLPQRPQHF. The CDR3 coding sequence is TGTGCCAGCAGTTTACCACAAAGGCCCCAGCATTTT.

DNA for the CDR3: TGCAGCGCTCAGTCTGGAAACACCATATATTTT. This sequence encodes CSAQSGNTIYF. The V and J genes are TRBV29-1 and TRBJ1-3; D is undetermined. CDR3 size: 11 residues. Germline assignment: CDR1 SQVTM and CDR2 ANQGSEA. V gave up 7 bases and J gave up 1 base, with 5 bases separating them. The whole variable domain, filled in from reference TRBV29-1 and TRBJ1-3, reads SAVISQKPSRDICQRGTSLTIQCQVDSQVTMMFWYRQQPGQSLTLIATANQGSEATYESGFVIDKFPISRPNLTFSTLTVSNMSPEDSSIYLCSAQSGNTIYFGEGSWLTVV.

The V and J genes are TRBV2 and TRBJ2-5; 7 bases fit TRBD1. CDR3 length equals 13 residues. CDR1 and CDR2 from the germline V gene are SNHLY and FYNNEI. The trim removed 5 bases at V and 5 bases at J, leaving 5 bases unmatched. The CDR3 DNA reads as TGTGCCAGCAGTACGGGACAGCGGGAGACCCAGTACTTC. This gives the protein CASSTGQRETQYF.

The chain has TRBV4-1 and TRBJ1-5; the D gene is possibly TRBD1 (5 bases). Deletions cut 4 bases from V and 7 bases from J, with 17 bases between. This CDR3 comprises 15 residues. The germline gives CDR1 MGHRA, CDR2 YSYEKL. Written as DNA, the CDR3 is TGCGCCAGCAGCCCGATTCCAGGGTCCGAACAGCCCCAGCATTTT. Its translation is CASSPIPGSEQPQHF.

The chain recombines TRBV30 with TRBJ1-2; D is unclear. Germline V lookup: CDR1 GTSNPN, CDR2 SVGIG (reference sequence). The CDR3 consists of 13 residues. V was shortened by 0 bases and J by 8 bases, with 13 bases between the two germline ends. CDR3 sequence reads: CAWSVLTSGGYTF. DNA of the CDR3: TGTGCCTGGAGTGTACTTACGTCGGGGGGCTACACCTTC.

This chain links TRBV4-1 with TRBJ2-3; D possibly corresponds to TRBD1 (6 bases). Germline CDR1 and CDR2: MGHRA and YSYEKL. V lost 1 base, J lost 5 bases, and 13 bases lay in between. This CDR3 contains 15 residues. CDR3 sequence reads: CASSQGQGNIDTQYF. DNA for the CDR3: TGCGCCAGCAGCCAAGGGCAGGGGAACATAGATACGCAGTATTTT.

This sequence joins TRBV9 and TRBJ2-2; 7 nucleotides match TRBD2. V shed 0 bases and J 5 bases; nucleotides not matched to a gene: 4. Per germline, CDR1 SGDLS and CDR2 YYNGEE. CDR3 length equals 15 residues. The CDR3 spells CASSVELRGTGELFF. CDR3 coding DNA: TGTGCCAGCAGCGTAGAGCTGCGGGGGACCGGGGAGCTGTTTTTT.

The V and J genes are TRBV4-3 and TRBJ1-2; D not resolved. This CDR3 comprises 17 residues. Germline V CDR1 and CDR2: LGHNA, YSLEER. V gave up 0 bases and J gave up 4 bases, with 18 bases separating them. CDR3 amino acids: CASSQDLSRRGAYGYTF. CDR3 DNA: TGCGCCAGCAGCCAAGATTTAAGTCGGCGGGGAGCCTATGGCTACACCTTC.

The chain has TRBV30 and TRBJ2-5; a weak D match, TRBD2 (5 bases). The better agreement between TRBJ2-7 and the DNA end casts doubt on the J call. CDR3 length: 14 amino acids. Germline V CDR1 and CDR2: GTSNPN, SVGIG (reference sequence). This CDR3 reads CAWSTLTWTGEQYF. CDR3 bases: TGTGCCTGGAGTACCCTCACCTGGACTGGCGAGCAGTACTTC.

The chain uses TRBV23-1 and TRBJ2-1, with D possibly being TRBD1 (5 bases). TRBV23-1 is identified as an open reading frame with a role that is uncertain. Trimming removed 6 bases at V and 2 bases at J, with 20 bases between. The CDR3 spans 17 residues. Here the CDR3 reads CASRRNAREPTYNEQFF. Written as DNA, the CDR3 is TGCGCCAGCAGACGTAATGCCAGGGAACCCACCTACAATGAGCAGTTCTTC.

The chain uses TRBV11-3 and TRBJ2-1, with 10 bases that match TRBD2. J lost 0 bases, V lost 0 bases, and 8 bases had no gene match. Germline V gene sequence: CDR1 SGHNT, CDR2 YENEEA. The CDR3 has 19 residues. CDR3 coding DNA: TGTGCCAGCAGCTTAGACCCCCTGGCTAGCGGGAGCTCCTACAATGAGCAGTTCTTC. It translates to CASSLDPLASGSSYNEQFF.

The V gene is TRBV19, the J gene TRBJ2-5, with 9 nucleotides matching TRBD1. Losses at the gene ends were 5 bases for V and 4 bases for J; bases not matched to a gene: 8. The CDR3 loop spans 15 amino acids. Germline values: CDR1 LNHDA, CDR2 SQIVND (reference sequence). CDR3 loop: CASSSGTGRLETQYF. The CDR3 DNA sequence: TGTGCCAGTAGTTCCGGGACAGGGCGATTAGAGACCCAGTACTTC.